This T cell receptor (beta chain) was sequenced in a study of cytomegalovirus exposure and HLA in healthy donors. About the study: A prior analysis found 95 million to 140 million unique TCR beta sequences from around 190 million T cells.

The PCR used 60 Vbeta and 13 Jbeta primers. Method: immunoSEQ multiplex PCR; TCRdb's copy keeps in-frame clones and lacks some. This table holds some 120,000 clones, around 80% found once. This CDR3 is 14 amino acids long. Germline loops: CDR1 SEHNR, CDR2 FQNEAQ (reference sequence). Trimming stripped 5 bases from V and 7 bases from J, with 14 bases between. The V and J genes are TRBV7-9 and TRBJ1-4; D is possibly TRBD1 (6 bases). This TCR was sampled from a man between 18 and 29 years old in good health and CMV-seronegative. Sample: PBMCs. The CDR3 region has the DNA TGTGCCAGCAGCCGGGACCAGGGGCGTGAAAAACTGTTTTTT. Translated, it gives CASSRDQGREKLFF.